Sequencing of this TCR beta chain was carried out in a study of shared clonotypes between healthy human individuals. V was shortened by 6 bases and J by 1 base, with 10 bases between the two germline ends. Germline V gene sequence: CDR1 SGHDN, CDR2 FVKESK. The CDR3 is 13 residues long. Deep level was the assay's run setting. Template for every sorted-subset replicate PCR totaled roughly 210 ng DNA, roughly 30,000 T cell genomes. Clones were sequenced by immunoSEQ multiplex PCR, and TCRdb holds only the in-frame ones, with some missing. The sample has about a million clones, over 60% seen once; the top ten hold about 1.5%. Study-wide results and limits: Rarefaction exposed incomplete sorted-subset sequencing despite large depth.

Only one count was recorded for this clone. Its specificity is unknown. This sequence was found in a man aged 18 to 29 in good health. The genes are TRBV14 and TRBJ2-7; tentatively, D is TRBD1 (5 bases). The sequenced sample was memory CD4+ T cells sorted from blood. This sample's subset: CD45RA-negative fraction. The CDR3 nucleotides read TGTGCCAGCAGACTCGACAGTTCCTACGAGCAGTACTTC. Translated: CASRLDSSYEQYF.